The present T cell receptor beta chain was sequenced within a study of cytomegalovirus exposure and HLA in healthy donors. PCR employed 60 Vbeta and 13 Jbeta primers. Profiling relied on immunoSEQ multiplex PCR, and the TCRdb table lists in-frame clones only, not all of them. The data contain some 180,000 clones, about 85% of them singletons. The germline gives CDR1 SEHNR, CDR2 FQNEAQ (reference sequence). The CDR3 consists of 15 residues. This chain connects TRBV7-9 to TRBJ2-5, with TRBD2 matching 10 bases. The J call may not be correct, given that the DNA end is closer to TRBJ2-7. The receptor was derived from a boy between 2 and 15 years old in good health and CMV-seronegative. Input material: PBMCs. CDR3 sequence (DNA): TGTGCCAGCAGCTTAGTAGCGGGGGGCTCCTACGAGCAGTACTTC. Protein: CASSLVAGGSYEQYF.